This passage covers 20 T cell receptor beta chains from one sample sequenced in a study of T cell responses to AZD1222 COVID-19 vaccine. The table came from immunoSEQ multiplex PCR; TCRdb's copy has only in-frame clones and leaves some out. The table shows about 79,000 clones, with 80% occurring only once. The source material was peripheral blood, sampled on day 0 of AZD1222 vaccination. The source is an adult in good health.

The CDR3 reads CASSQDRGSGGTQYF. The CDR3 bases are TGCGCCAGCAGCCAAGATAGGGGTTCGGGAGGGACCCAGTACTTC. V usage is TRBV4-1 and J usage is TRBJ2-5, with TRBD2 matching 7 bases. Germline assignment: CDR1 MGHRA and CDR2 YSYEKL. After removal of 0 bases from V and 7 bases from J, the junction contained 8 bases not matched to a gene. There are 15 residues in the CDR3.

The V gene is TRBV13, the J gene TRBJ2-1; the match to TRBD2 covers 14 bases. Germline CDR1 reads PRHDT; CDR2 reads FYEKMQ (reference sequence). CDR3 length: 16 residues. Losses at the gene ends were 7 bases for V and 10 bases for J; bases not matched to a gene: 12. CDR3 sequence reads: CASNTRGTSGRGEQFF. Here the CDR3 DNA reads TGTGCCAGCAATACCAGGGGGACTAGCGGGAGAGGGGAGCAGTTCTTC.

This clone was seen a single time. This chain connects TRBV19 to TRBJ1-5; D may be TRBD1 (5 bases). Trimming removed 5 bases from V and 3 bases from J, with 14 bases in between. The CDR3 consists of 15 residues. Germline lookup yields CDR1 LNHDA and CDR2 SQIVND (reference sequence). For the CDR3, the DNA is TGTGCCAGTAGTCGTACAGGATCAAACAATCAGCCCCAGCATTTT. Translating it yields CASSRTGSNNQPQHF.

The table lists this clone with a count of one. The chain carries TRBV10-3 and TRBJ2-7; D may match TRBD1 or TRBD2 (5 bases each). Trimming stripped 6 bases from V and 0 bases from J, with 12 bases between. Germline CDR1 is ENHRY and CDR2 is SYGVKD. The CDR3 loop spans 14 amino acids. The CDR3 spells CAIRGTDSSYEQYF. The CDR3 DNA sequence: TGTGCCATCAGGGGGACCGACAGCTCCTACGAGCAGTACTTC.

The chain has TRBV30 and TRBJ1-4, with D hard to call. Trimming took 2 bases from V and 5 from J, leaving 9 bases between them. The CDR3 has 13 residues. CDR1 is GTSNPN, CDR2 SVGIG, per germline (reference sequence). CDR3 nucleotide sequence: TGTGCCTGGAGTAACGGGCGGAATGAAAAACTGTTTTTT. It encodes CAWSNGRNEKLFF.

This chain joins TRBV2 and TRBJ2-7; TRBD1 matches 8 bases. Germline V lookup: CDR1 SNHLY, CDR2 FYNNEI. The CDR3 is 15 amino acids. After removal of 5 bases from V and 3 bases from J, the junction contained 9 bases not matched to a gene. The CDR3 region has the DNA TGTGCCAGCAGTCGACAGGGGCCGGGTTTCTACGAGCAGTACTTC. Translation: CASSRQGPGFYEQYF.

The CDR3 is CASSQERGQPQHF. The DNA of the CDR3 is TGTGCCAGCAGCCAAGAGCGGGGTCAGCCCCAGCATTTT. The chain couples TRBV3-1 (or the pseudogene TRBV3-2) to TRBJ1-5; D ambiguous. The V end was cut by 0 bases, the J end by 6 bases, with 6 bases between. In germline, CDR1 is LGHDT, CDR2 YNNKEL (reference sequence). This CDR3 contains 13 residues.

The V call is TRBV4-1, the J call TRBJ1-5; 9 bases are shared with TRBD1. Germline-derived CDR1 and CDR2 are MGHRA and YSYEKL. V shed 1 base and J 6 bases; nucleotides not matched to a gene: 7. The CDR3 has 16 amino acids. In DNA, the CDR3 is TGCGCCAGCAGCCAAGCCCCGGACAGGGGATTTCAGCCCCAGCATTTT. Translation gives CASSQAPDRGFQPQHF.

The V call is TRBV6-5, the J call TRBJ2-7; TRBD1 agrees at 7 bases. CDR1 is MNHEY, CDR2 SVGAGI, per germline. Trimming at V came to 4 bases and at J to 2 bases, leaving 8 bases not matched to a gene. The CDR3 sequence is 15 residues long. The CDR3 is CASSFSRTGPYEQYF. The DNA of the CDR3 is TGTGCCAGCAGTTTTTCCCGGACAGGACCCTACGAGCAGTACTTC.

V and J are TRBV4-1 and TRBJ2-3; D might be TRBD1 (5 bases). CDR1 is MGHRA, CDR2 YSYEKL, per germline. V lost 0 bases, J lost 2 bases, and 15 bases lay in between. The CDR3 has 17 amino acids. The CDR3 sequence: CASSQDIPGHNTDTQYF. Written as DNA, the CDR3 is TGCGCCAGCAGCCAAGATATCCCCGGACATAACACAGATACGCAGTATTTT.

This clone was seen a few times. The chain links TRBV21-1 to TRBJ1-4. TRBV21-1 is a pseudogene locus. The CDR3 spans 13 residues. CDR3 sequence (DNA): TGTGCCAGCGGGGCGGGAGAGGATGAAAAACTGTTTTTT. Translated, it gives CASGAGEDEKLFF.

This chain uses TRBV5-6 with TRBJ2-7; D unclear. Trimming stripped 0 bases from V and 1 base from J, with 5 bases between. The CDR3 contains 13 residues. Germline values: CDR1 SGHDT, CDR2 YYEEEE. The CDR3 DNA reads TGTGCCAGCAGCTTGGAGAGGTCCTACGAGCAGTACTTC. It is translated as CASSLERSYEQYF. The variable domain in full, completed from reference TRBV5-6 and TRBJ2-7, reads DAGVTQSPTHLIKTRGQQVTLRCSPKSGHDTVSWYQQALGQGPQFIFQYYEEEERQRGNFPDRFSGHQFPNYSSELNVNALLLGDSALYLCASSLERSYEQYFGPGTRLTVT.

This chain joins TRBV3-1 (or the pseudogene TRBV3-2) and TRBJ2-5, with D possibly TRBD1 on 5 matching bases. Germline values: CDR1 LGHDT, CDR2 YNNKEL (reference sequence). This CDR3 has 14 amino acids. V lost 2 bases to trimming and J lost 0 bases, with 7 bases between them. DNA for the CDR3: TGTGCCAGCAGCCAACCAGGGTACCAAGAGACCCAGTACTTC. This gives the protein CASSQPGYQETQYF.

This clone showed up just once. The rearrangement uses TRBV19 and TRBJ2-1; 7 bases are shared with TRBD2. V was clipped by 3 bases and J by 4 bases; unmatched bases: 12. The CDR3 is 17 residues long. Germline V gene sequence: CDR1 LNHDA, CDR2 SQIVND (reference sequence). The CDR3 coding sequence is TGTGCCAGTAGTATTAAGGGAGGGAGCGGGACGTACAATGAGCAGTTCTTC. This codes for CASSIKGGSGTYNEQFF.

The V gene is TRBV18, the J gene TRBJ2-7, with D tentatively TRBD1 (6 bases). The CDR3 is 15 amino acids. Looked up from germline, CDR1 is KGHSH and CDR2 is LQKENI. Trimming pared 2 bases from V and 5 bases from J, leaving 16 bases between. The CDR3 here is CASSPFRQGRDEQYF. The CDR3 region has the DNA TGTGCCAGCTCACCATTCCGGCAGGGGCGCGACGAGCAGTACTTC.

The genes are TRBV2 and TRBJ2-7; TRBD2 matches at 7 bases. The J segment lost 6 bases and the V segment lost 0 bases, leaving 17 bases of the junction unmatched. The germline V gene has CDR1 SNHLY and CDR2 FYNNEI. This CDR3 is 18 amino acids long. CDR3 sequence: CASSEAGPTSPKPGEQYF. The CDR3 DNA reads TGTGCCAGCAGTGAAGCGGGGCCGACTAGCCCAAAACCGGGCGAGCAGTACTTC.

The chain links TRBV6-6 to TRBJ2-5, with a possible D match to TRBD1 (5 bases). The CDR3 spans 16 residues. Trimming stripped 1 base from V and 3 bases from J, with 15 bases between. The V gene's germline CDR1 is MNHNY and CDR2 SVGAGI (reference sequence). The CDR3 loop is CASSYLEGVAEETQYF. In nucleotides, the CDR3 is TGTGCCAGCAGTTACTTGGAAGGGGTAGCCGAAGAGACCCAGTACTTC.

The chain uses TRBV4-1 and TRBJ1-1, with TRBD1 matching over 10 bases. The V gene end was trimmed by 4 bases and the J gene end by 1 base; junction bases not matched to a gene: 9. Germline CDR1 is MGHRA and CDR2 is YSYEKL. The CDR3 totals 17 residues. CDR3 in DNA: TGCGCCAGCAGCCCAACCCGGGACAGGGGCGCGAACACTGAAGCTTTCTTT. Residues: CASSPTRDRGANTEAFF.

V usage is TRBV6-5 and J usage is TRBJ1-3, with D tentatively TRBD1 (6 bases). The CDR3 sequence is 15 residues long. Deletions cut 7 bases from V and 3 bases from J, with 16 bases between. The germline gives CDR1 MNHEY, CDR2 SVGAGI. CDR3: CASTEVQGYGNTIYF. CDR3 in DNA: TGTGCCAGCACCGAGGTACAGGGCTATGGAAACACCATATATTTT.

V gene TRBV30 combines with J gene TRBJ1-5; D gene ambiguous. V dropped 2 bases and J dropped 5 bases, with 7 bases sitting between them. The CDR3 runs to 12 residues. Germline CDR1 GTSNPN, CDR2 SVGIG (reference sequence). The CDR3 loop reads CAWSSGYQPQHF. In nucleotides, the CDR3 is TGTGCCTGGAGTTCCGGGTATCAGCCCCAGCATTTT.